This T cell receptor beta chain was recorded in a study of OX40 agonist ivuxolimab in advanced cancers. Regarding the study as a whole: Researchers did not establish what antigens the expanded peripheral T cells target. Circulating CD4+ and CD8+ T cells showed clonal expansion by week 6 at 0.1 to 3.0 mg/kg.

Profiled with immunoSEQ multiplex PCR; TCRdb holds only in-frame clones, not every one. The profile shows 55,000 to 60,000 clones, approximately 80% of them singletons. To note about this clone: The antigen is not known.

With autoimmune disease history or systemic immunosuppression, patients were excluded. Trimming took off 4 bases at V and 3 bases at J, with 11 bases between the two ends. There are 13 residues in the CDR3. Germline V gene data show CDR1 as SGHRS and CDR2 as YFSETQ. The material was CD4+ or CD8+ T cells sorted from blood, obtained in a trial of the OX40 agonist ivuxolimab. This clonotype originated in an adult with an advanced solid tumor such as melanoma, head and neck, liver or kidney cancer. The rearrangement joins TRBV5-1 to TRBJ2-7; D is unresolved. CDR3 DNA: TGCGCCAGCAGCCAAAGGCCAATCTACGAGCAGTACTTC. It specifies CASSQRPIYEQYF. The full variable domain, in which reference TRBV5-1 and TRBJ2-7 provide the parts outside the CDR3, is KAGVTQTPRYLIKTRGQQVTLSCSPISGHRSVSWYQQTPGQGLQFLFEYFSETQRNKGNFPGRFSGRQFSNSRSEMNVSTLELGDSALYLCASSQRPIYEQYFGPGTRLTVT.